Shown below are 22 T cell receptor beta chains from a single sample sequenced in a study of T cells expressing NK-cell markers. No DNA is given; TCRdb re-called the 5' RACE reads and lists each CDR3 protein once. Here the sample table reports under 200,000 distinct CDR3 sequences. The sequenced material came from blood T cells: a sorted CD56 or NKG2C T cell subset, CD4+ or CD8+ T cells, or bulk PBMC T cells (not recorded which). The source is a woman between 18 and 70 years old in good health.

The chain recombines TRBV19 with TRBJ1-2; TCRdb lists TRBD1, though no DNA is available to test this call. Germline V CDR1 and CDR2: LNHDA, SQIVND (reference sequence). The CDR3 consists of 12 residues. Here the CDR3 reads CASSMQGNGYTF.

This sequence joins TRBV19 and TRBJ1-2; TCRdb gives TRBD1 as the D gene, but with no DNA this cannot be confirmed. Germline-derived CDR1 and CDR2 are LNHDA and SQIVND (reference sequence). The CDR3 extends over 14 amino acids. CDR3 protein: CASNTGQGNYGYTF.

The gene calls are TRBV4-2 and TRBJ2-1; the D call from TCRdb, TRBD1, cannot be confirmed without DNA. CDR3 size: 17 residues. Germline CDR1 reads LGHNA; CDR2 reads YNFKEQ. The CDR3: CASSHDLGTGRIYEQFF.

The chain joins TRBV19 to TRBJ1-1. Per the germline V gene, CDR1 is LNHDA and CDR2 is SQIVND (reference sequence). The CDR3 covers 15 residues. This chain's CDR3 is CASRVSYSRDTEAFF.

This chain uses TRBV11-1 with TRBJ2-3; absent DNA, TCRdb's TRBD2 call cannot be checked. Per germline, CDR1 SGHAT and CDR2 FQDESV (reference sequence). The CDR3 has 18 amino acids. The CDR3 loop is CASSLPSRLGSNADTQYF.

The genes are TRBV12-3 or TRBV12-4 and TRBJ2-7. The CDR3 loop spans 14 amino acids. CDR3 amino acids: CASSLGGRTYEQYF.

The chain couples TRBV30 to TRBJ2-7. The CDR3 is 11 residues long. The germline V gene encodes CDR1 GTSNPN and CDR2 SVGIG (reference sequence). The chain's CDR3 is CVGGGQTEQYF.

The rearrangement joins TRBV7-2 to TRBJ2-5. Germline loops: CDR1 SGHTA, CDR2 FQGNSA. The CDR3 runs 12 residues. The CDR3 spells CASSPDGETQYF.

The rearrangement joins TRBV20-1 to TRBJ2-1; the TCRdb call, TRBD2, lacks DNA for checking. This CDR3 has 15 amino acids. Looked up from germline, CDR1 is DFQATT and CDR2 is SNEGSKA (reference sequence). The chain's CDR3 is CSARAAGGPYNEQFF.

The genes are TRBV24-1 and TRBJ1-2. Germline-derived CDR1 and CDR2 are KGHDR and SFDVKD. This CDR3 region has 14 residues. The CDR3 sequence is CATSDFDKNYGYTF.

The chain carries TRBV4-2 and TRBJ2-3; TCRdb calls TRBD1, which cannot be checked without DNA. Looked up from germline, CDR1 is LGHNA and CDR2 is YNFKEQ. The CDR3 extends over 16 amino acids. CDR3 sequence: CASSQDLQVGTDTQYF.

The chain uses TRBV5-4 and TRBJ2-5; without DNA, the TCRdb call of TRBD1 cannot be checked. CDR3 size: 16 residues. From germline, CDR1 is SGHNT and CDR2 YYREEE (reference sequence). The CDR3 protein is CASSFALGGGVETQYF. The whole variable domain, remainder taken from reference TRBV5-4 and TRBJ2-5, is ETGVTQSPTHLIKTRGQQVTLRCSSQSGHNTVSWYQQALGQGPQFIFQYYREEENGRGNFPPRFSGLQFPNYSSELNVNALELDDSALYLCASSFALGGGVETQYFGPGTRLLVL.

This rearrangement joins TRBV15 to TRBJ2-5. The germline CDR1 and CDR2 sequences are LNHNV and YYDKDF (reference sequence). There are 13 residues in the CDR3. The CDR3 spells CATSWGSEETQYF.

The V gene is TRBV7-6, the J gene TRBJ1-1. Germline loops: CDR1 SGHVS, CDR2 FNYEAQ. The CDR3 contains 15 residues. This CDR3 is CASSLTGAWSAEAFF.

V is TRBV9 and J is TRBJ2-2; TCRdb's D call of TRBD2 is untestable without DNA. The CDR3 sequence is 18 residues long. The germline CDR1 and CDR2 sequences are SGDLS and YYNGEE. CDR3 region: CASSPLINAHSNTGELFF. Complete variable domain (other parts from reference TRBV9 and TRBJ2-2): DSGVTQTPKHLITATGQRVTLRCSPRSGDLSVYWYQQSLDQGLQFLIQYYNGEERAKGNILERFSAQQFPDLHSELNLSSLELGDSALYFCASSPLINAHSNTGELFFGEGSRLTVL.

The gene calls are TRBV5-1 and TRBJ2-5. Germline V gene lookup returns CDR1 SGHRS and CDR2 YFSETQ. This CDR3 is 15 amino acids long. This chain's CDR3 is CASSLGGSGPETQYF. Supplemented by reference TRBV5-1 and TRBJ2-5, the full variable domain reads KAGVTQTPRYLIKTRGQQVTLSCSPISGHRSVSWYQQTPGQGLQFLFEYFSETQRNKGNFPGRFSGRQFSNSRSEMNVSTLELGDSALYLCASSLGGSGPETQYFGPGTRLLVL.

CDR3 in amino acids: CASSPNPRGDTQYF. The chain recombines TRBV11-2 with TRBJ2-3. The CDR3 is made up of 14 amino acids. The germline V gene has CDR1 SGHAT and CDR2 FQNNGV.

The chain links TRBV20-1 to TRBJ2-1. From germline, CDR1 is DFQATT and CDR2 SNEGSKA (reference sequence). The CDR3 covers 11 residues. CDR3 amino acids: CSAIPSSEQFF.

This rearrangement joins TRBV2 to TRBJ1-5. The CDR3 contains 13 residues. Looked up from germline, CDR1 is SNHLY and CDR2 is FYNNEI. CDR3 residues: CASKEIREQPQHF.

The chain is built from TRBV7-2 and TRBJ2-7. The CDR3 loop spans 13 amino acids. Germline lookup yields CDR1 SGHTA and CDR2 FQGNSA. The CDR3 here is CASSPQKGYEQYF.

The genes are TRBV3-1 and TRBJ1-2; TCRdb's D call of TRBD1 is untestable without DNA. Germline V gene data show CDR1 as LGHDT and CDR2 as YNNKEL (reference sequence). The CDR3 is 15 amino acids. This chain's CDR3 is CASSPPRTAVNGYTF.

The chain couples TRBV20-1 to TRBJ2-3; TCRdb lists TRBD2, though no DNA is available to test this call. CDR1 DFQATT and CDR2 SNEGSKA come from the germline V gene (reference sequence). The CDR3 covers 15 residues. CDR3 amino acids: CSARGLAGGLDTQYF.